This T cell receptor (beta chain) is drawn from a study of a mutant IDH1 vaccine in newly diagnosed glioma. On the study more broadly: Beginning 4-6 weeks after radiotherapy alone, or with temozolomide cycles, vaccination took place.

Regarding this clone: Its specificity is not known.

TCRdb keeps only in-frame clones here, not all; method: immunoSEQ multiplex PCR. The sample contains tens of thousands of clones, about nine tenths of which appear only once. The germline CDR1 and CDR2 sequences are SGHRS and YFSETQ. The junction had 7 bases not matched to a gene; V was cut back by 5 bases and J by 3 bases. The CDR3 consists of 14 residues. Time point given: week 23, last vaccination. In every dose of vaccine, 300 ug of mutant IDH1 20-mer peptide was given alongside topical imiquimod. The TCR originated in a middle-aged man with glioma. The material was PBMCs, obtained from a glioma patient whose treatment included an IDH1 peptide vaccine. The chain carries TRBV5-1 and TRBJ1-2; 7 nucleotides match TRBD1. The CDR3 protein is CASRTGEVHYGYTF. CDR3 bases: TGCGCCAGCAGAACAGGGGAGGTACACTATGGCTACACCTTC.